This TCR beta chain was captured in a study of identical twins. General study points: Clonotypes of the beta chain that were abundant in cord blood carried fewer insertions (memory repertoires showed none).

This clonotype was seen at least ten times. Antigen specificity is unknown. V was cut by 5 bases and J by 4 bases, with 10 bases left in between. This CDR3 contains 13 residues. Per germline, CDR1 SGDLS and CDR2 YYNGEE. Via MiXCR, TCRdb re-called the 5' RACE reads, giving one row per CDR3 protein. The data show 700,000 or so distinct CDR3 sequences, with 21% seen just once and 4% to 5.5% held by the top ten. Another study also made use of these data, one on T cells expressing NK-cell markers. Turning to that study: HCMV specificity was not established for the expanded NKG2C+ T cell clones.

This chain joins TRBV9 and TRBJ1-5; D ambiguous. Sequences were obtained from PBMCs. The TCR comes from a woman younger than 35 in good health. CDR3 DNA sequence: TGTGCCAGCAGTCCCGCGGGGAATCAGCCCCAGCATTTT. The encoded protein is CASSPAGNQPQHF.